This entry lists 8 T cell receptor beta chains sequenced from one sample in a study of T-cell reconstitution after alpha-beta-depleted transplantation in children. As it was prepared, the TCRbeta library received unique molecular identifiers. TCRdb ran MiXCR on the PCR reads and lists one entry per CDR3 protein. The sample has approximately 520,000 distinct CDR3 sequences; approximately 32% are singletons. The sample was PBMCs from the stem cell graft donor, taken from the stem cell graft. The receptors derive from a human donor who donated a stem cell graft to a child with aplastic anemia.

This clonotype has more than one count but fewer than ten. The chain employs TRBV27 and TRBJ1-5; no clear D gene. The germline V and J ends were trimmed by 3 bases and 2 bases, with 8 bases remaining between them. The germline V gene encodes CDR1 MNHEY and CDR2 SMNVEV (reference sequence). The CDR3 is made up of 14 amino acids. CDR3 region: CASSFRGGNQPQHF. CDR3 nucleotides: TGTGCCAGCAGTTTCCGAGGTGGCAATCAGCCCCAGCATTTT.

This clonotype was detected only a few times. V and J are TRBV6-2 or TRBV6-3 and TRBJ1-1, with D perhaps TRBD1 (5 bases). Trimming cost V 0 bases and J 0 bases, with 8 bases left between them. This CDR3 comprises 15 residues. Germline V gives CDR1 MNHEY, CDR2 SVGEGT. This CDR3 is CASSYSGRMNTEAFF. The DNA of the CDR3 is TGTGCCAGCAGTTACTCGGGACGGATGAACACTGAAGCTTTCTTT.

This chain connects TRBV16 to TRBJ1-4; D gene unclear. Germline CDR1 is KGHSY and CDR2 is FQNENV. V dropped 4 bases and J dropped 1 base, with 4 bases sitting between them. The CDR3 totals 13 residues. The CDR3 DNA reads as TGTGCCAGCAGCCGGGGAACTAATGAAAAACTGTTTTTT. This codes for CASSRGTNEKLFF.

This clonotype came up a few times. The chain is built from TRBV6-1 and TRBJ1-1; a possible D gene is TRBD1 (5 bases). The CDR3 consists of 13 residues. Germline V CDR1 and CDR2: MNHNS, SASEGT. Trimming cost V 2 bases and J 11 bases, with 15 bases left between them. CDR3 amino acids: CASSERGRAEAFF. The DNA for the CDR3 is TGTGCCAGCAGTGAACGGGGACGTGCGGAGGCTTTCTTT.

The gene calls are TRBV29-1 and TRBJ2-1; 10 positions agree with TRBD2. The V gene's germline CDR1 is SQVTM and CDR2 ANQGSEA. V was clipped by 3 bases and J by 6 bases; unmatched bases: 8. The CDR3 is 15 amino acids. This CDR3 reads CSVELAGVNGNEQFF. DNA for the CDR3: TGCAGCGTTGAGCTAGCGGGAGTAAATGGCAATGAGCAGTTCTTC.

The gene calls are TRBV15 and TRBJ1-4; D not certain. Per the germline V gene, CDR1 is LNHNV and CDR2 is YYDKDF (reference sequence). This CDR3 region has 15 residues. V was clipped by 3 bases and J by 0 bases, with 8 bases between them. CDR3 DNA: TGTGCCACCAGCAGGAGACGGTCAACTAATGAAAAACTGTTTTTT. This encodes CATSRRRSTNEKLFF.

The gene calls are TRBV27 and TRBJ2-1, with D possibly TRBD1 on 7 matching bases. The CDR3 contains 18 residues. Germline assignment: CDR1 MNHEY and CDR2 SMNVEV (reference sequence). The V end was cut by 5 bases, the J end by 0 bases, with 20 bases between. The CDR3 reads CASSGGTAGWSSYNEQFF. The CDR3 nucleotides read TGTGCCAGCAGTGGGGGGACAGCCGGCTGGAGCTCCTACAATGAGCAGTTCTTC.

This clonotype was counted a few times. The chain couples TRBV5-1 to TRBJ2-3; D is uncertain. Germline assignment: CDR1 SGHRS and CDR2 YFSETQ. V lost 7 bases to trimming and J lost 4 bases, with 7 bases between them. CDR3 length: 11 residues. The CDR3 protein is CASGLSDTQYF. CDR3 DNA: TGCGCCAGCGGATTGTCAGATACGCAGTATTTT.